This TCR beta chain was captured by sequencing in a study of blood T cell repertoires in COVID-19. Looking at the study overall: The origin of the acute and convalescent COVID-19 samples was the United States, Italy and Spain. PBMCs, B-cell-depleted T cells, or T cells were the source of the cDNA or gDNA that made up the material.

In the authors' methods: It was from reference gene primer amplification that nucleated cell counts were estimated. Assay: immunoSEQ multiplex PCR; the TCRdb copy retains only in-frame clones and omits some. That table supplies the V and J calls and clone size; D and trimming were determined from the DNA. The sample lists fewer than 200,000 clones; about 88% were seen once. There are 14 residues in the CDR3. CDR1 is SGHRS, CDR2 YFSETQ, per germline. Trimming shortened V by 2 bases and J by 2 bases, and 8 bases separated the two germline ends. Sequencing was performed on peripheral blood. The V and J genes are TRBV5-1 and TRBJ2-1; D ambiguous. This TCR derives from a man in his sixties with acute or convalescent COVID-19. Here the CDR3 DNA reads TGCGCCAGCAGCTTCCGGTTTCCCTACAATGAGCAGTTCTTC. This codes for CASSFRFPYNEQFF.